Included here is one TCR beta chain sequence, with context. The data derive from a study of chemoradiotherapy in HPV16-positive cancers. Some clones are missing from TCRdb's copy, which holds only in-frame ones; the method was immunoSEQ multiplex PCR. Of some 11,000 clones listed, around 87% were seen once; the top ten hold under 6%. The CDR3 contains 16 residues. Trimming took 2 bases from V and 4 from J, leaving 16 bases between them. Germline V lookup: CDR1 MNHNS, CDR2 SASEGT. This specimen was blood, taken from a patient who underwent chemoradiotherapy. The chain recombines TRBV6-1 with TRBJ2-3; D may match TRBD1 or TRBD2 (6 bases each). This TCR was sampled from a human donor with HPV-associated anogenital cancer. For the CDR3, the DNA is TGTGCCAGCAGTGAATATAGGGGGGCCATTGCAGATACGCAGTATTTT. It encodes CASSEYRGAIADTQYF.